This entry lists 17 T cell receptor beta chains sequenced from one sample in a study of blood T cell repertoires in COVID-19. TCRdb's table, derived via immunoSEQ multiplex PCR, lists solely in-frame clones and lacks some. The sample yields 200,000 to 250,000 clones, approximately 88% seen once. Sequenced material: PBMCs or T cells enriched from blood (not recorded which). The source is a woman aged 30 to 39 who had been exposed to COVID-19.

This clone showed up just once. This rearrangement joins TRBV5-4 to TRBJ1-1; D remains ambiguous. Trimming removed 0 bases at V and 0 bases at J, with 9 bases between. This CDR3 is 15 amino acids long. Germline CDR1 reads SGHNT; CDR2 reads YYREEE (reference sequence). The CDR3 bases are TGTGCCAGCAGCTTGGCAACAGTCATGAACACTGAAGCTTTCTTT. Translated, it gives CASSLATVMNTEAFF. The variable domain in full, completed from reference TRBV5-4 and TRBJ1-1, reads ETGVTQSPTHLIKTRGQQVTLRCSSQSGHNTVSWYQQALGQGPQFIFQYYREEENGRGNFPPRFSGLQFPNYSSELNVNALELDDSALYLCASSLATVMNTEAFFGQGTRLTVV.

The chain recombines TRBV5-1 with TRBJ2-5; 11 nucleotides align to TRBD1. This CDR3 is built from 16 residues. Germline values: CDR1 SGHRS, CDR2 YFSETQ. The V segment lost 5 bases and the J segment 4 bases; nucleotides outside the gene matches: 10. The CDR3 protein is CASSTTGTGGRETQYF. CDR3 bases: TGCGCCAGCAGTACAACCGGGACAGGGGGGCGAGAGACCCAGTACTTC.

This chain connects TRBV2 to TRBJ1-5, with TRBD1 as a possible D gene (6 bases). The CDR3 contains 13 residues. Germline lookup yields CDR1 SNHLY and CDR2 FYNNEI. The ends were cut back, 7 bases at V and 1 base at J, with 8 bases in the middle. The CDR3 sequence: CASKGGSNQPQHF. The CDR3 bases are TGTGCCAGCAAGGGGGGGAGCAATCAGCCCCAGCATTTT.

The chain couples TRBV6-5 to TRBJ1-2; tentatively, D is TRBD1 (5 bases). Trimming left V 6 bases short and J 6 bases short, with 11 bases between. Germline CDR1 reads MNHEY; CDR2 reads SVGAGI. This CDR3 comprises 12 residues. CDR3 amino acids: CASSRESNGYTF. For the CDR3, the DNA is TGTGCCAGCAGCAGGGAATCAAATGGCTACACCTTC.

The gene calls are TRBV30 and TRBJ1-2; D gene uncertain. In germline, CDR1 is GTSNPN, CDR2 SVGIG (reference sequence). V lost 2 bases to trimming and J lost 4 bases, with 8 bases between them. The length of the CDR3 is 12 residues. The CDR3 loop reads CAWSIGVYGYTF. The CDR3 nucleotides are TGTGCCTGGAGTATCGGGGTCTATGGCTACACCTTC.

This chain uses TRBV7-2 with TRBJ2-1; TRBD2 might be the D (6 bases). V was trimmed by 1 base and J by 4 bases, leaving 14 bases between them. CDR1 SGHTA and CDR2 FQGNSA come from the germline V gene. This CDR3 is 16 amino acids long. The CDR3 coding sequence is TGTGCCAGCAGCTTAGACGGGACTGCAAGATACAATGAGCAGTTCTTC. This codes for CASSLDGTARYNEQFF.

The CDR3 protein is CSVESVSRSSYEQYF. Written as DNA, the CDR3 is TGCAGCGTTGAATCGGTGTCTAGATCTTCCTACGAGCAGTACTTC. The rearrangement uses TRBV29-1 and TRBJ2-7; D gene ambiguous. CDR1 is SQVTM and CDR2 is ANQGSEA in the germline V gene. CDR3 length equals 15 residues. Trimming took off 2 bases at V and 1 base at J, with 15 bases between the two ends.

The J gene is TRBJ2-2, the V gene TRBV5-1; TRBD1 matches 8 bases. The CDR3 sequence is 14 residues long. Trimming removed 3 bases from V and 4 bases from J; junction bases left unmatched: 2. Germline assignment: CDR1 SGHRS and CDR2 YFSETQ. CDR3 DNA: TGCGCCAGCAGCTGGACAGGGAGCACCGGGGAGCTGTTTTTT. This gives the protein CASSWTGSTGELFF.

This chain connects TRBV5-4 to TRBJ2-1; possibly TRBD1 for D (5 bases). V was cut by 5 bases and J by 3 bases, with 12 bases left in between. From germline, CDR1 is SGHNT and CDR2 YYREEE (reference sequence). The CDR3 contains 14 residues. CDR3 in amino acids: CASRHQTDYNEQFF. CDR3 bases: TGTGCCAGCAGACACCAGACAGACTACAATGAGCAGTTCTTC.

The rearrangement uses TRBV10-1 and TRBJ2-2, with D possibly being TRBD2 (5 bases). V dropped 3 bases and J dropped 6 bases, with 17 bases sitting between them. Germline-derived CDR1 and CDR2 are WNHNN and SYGVQD (reference sequence). There are 16 residues in the CDR3. CDR3 in DNA: TGCGCCAGCAGTGAAGGAAGCGGTGGGTGGCCCGGGGAGCTGTTTTTT. Residues: CASSEGSGGWPGELFF.

The chain links TRBV19 to TRBJ2-7; TRBD1 is a possible D gene (6 bases). The CDR3 covers 14 residues. From germline, CDR1 is LNHDA and CDR2 SQIVND (reference sequence). V was clipped by 6 bases and J by 1 base, with 13 bases between them. CDR3 protein: CASSTTGSSYEQYF. CDR3 in DNA: TGTGCCAGTAGCACCACAGGGTCTTCCTACGAGCAGTACTTC.

This chain joins TRBV6-2 or TRBV6-3 and TRBJ1-5, with 9 bases that match TRBD1. V shed 5 bases, J shed 2 bases, and the junction held 7 bases outside the gene matches. The CDR3 totals 16 residues. The germline gives CDR1 MNHEY, CDR2 SVGEGT. The CDR3 sequence: CASSQDRGGRNQPQHF. The DNA of the CDR3 is TGTGCCAGCAGTCAAGACAGGGGGGGACGCAATCAGCCCCAGCATTTT.

The J gene is TRBJ1-6, the V gene TRBV12-3 or TRBV12-4, with D possibly being TRBD1 (5 bases). The CDR3 is made up of 13 amino acids. V lost 6 bases to trimming and J lost 10 bases, with 13 bases between them. CDR3 residues: CASSPQGDSPLHF. CDR3 sequence (DNA): TGTGCCAGCAGCCCCCAGGGTGACTCACCCCTCCACTTT.

The chain recombines TRBV27 with TRBJ1-2, with D perhaps matching TRBD1 (5 bases). From germline, CDR1 is MNHEY and CDR2 SMNVEV (reference sequence). Deletions cut 2 bases from V and 4 bases from J, with 14 bases between. CDR3 length: 15 amino acids. The CDR3 region has the DNA TGTGCCAGCAGTTTAGGGGGAGGGGCGACCTATGGCTACACCTTC. The encoded protein is CASSLGGGATYGYTF.

This clone occurred a few times. The J gene is TRBJ2-5, the V gene TRBV12-5; TRBD1 matches at 7 bases. CDR3 length: 15 amino acids. V dropped 3 bases and J dropped 0; count of bases not matched to a gene: 4. Germline V gives CDR1 LGHNT, CDR2 FRNRAP. CDR3 residues: CASGFQQGYQETQYF. CDR3 coding DNA: TGTGCTAGTGGTTTCCAACAGGGGTACCAAGAGACCCAGTACTTC.

The chain links TRBV5-5 to TRBJ2-3; maybe TRBD1 (7 bases). The germline gives CDR1 SGHKS, CDR2 YYEKEE (reference sequence). The CDR3 has 18 amino acids. Trimming removed 4 bases from V and 4 bases from J, with 25 bases in between. This CDR3 reads CASSRFAGQSLGPDTQYF. The CDR3 region has the DNA TGTGCCAGCAGCAGATTCGCGGGACAGTCTTTAGGACCAGATACGCAGTATTTT.

This chain connects TRBV11-2 to TRBJ2-7; 10 bases line up with TRBD2. J lost 6 bases, V lost 4 bases, and 6 bases had no gene match. The CDR3 contains 14 residues. CDR1 and CDR2 (germline): SGHAT, FQNNGV. The CDR3 bases are TGTGCCAGCAGCTCCCTAGCGGGAGCAGGCGAGCAGTACTTC. This gives the protein CASSSLAGAGEQYF.